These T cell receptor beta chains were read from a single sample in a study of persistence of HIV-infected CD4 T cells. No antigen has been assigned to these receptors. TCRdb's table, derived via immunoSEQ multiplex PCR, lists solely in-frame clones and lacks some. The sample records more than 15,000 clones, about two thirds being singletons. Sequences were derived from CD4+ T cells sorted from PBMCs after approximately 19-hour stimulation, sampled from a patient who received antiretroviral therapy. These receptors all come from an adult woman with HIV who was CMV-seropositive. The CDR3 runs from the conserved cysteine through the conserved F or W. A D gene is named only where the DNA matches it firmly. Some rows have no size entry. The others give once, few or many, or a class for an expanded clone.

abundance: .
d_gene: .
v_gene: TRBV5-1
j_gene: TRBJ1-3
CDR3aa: CASSLVLTDFGSGNTIYF
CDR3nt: TGCGCCAGCAGCTTGGTACTGACTGACTTCGGCTCTGGAAACACCATATATTTT

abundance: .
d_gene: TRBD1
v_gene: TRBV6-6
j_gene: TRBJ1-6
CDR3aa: CASGPSGTVNSPLHF
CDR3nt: TGTGCCAGCGGACCATCCGGGACAGTTAATTCACCCCTCCACTTT

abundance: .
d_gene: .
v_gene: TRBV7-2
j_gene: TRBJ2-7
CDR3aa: CASSLGGHSSYEQYF
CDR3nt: TGTGCCAGCAGCTTAGGCGGGCACAGCTCCTACGAGCAGTACTTC

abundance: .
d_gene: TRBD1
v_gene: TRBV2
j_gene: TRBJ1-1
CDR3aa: CASSARTGTNTEAFF
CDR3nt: TGTGCCAGCAGTGCCAGGACAGGGACGAACACTGAAGCTTTCTTT

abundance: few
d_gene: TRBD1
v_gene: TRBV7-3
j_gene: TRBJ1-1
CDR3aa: CASSLTPPRQGGTEAFF
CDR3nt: TGTGCCAGCAGCTTAACGCCCCCACGACAGGGGGGCACTGAAGCTTTCTTT

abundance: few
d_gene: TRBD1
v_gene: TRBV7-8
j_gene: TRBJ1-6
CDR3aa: CASSLARQGSSYNSPLHF
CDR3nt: TGTGCCAGCAGCTTAGCCCGACAGGGGAGCTCCTATAATTCACCCCTCCACTTT

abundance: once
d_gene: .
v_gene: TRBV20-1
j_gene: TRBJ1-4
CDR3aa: CSASPVVAGATNEKLFF
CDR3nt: TGCAGTGCTAGTCCCGTAGTTGCAGGTGCAACTAATGAAAAACTGTTTTTT

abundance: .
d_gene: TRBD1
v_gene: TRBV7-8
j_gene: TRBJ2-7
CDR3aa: CATRQGSEQYF
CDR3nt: TGTGCCACCCGACAGGGTTCCGAGCAGTACTTC

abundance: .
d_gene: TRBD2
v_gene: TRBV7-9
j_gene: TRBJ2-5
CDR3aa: CASSLLSGGETQYF
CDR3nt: TGTGCCAGCAGCCTTCTTAGCGGGGGAGAGACCCAGTACTTC

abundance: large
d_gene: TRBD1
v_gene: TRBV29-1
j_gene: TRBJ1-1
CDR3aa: CSVVTGGGTEAFF
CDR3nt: TGCAGCGTGGTAACAGGGGGCGGCACTGAAGCTTTCTTT

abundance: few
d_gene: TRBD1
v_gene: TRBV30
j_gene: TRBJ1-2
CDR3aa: CACSGTGNYGYTF
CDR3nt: TGTGCCTGCTCCGGGACAGGGAACTATGGCTACACCTTC

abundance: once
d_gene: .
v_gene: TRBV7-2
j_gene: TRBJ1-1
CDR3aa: CASSPGPINTEAFF
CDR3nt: TGTGCCAGCAGCCCGGGACCGATCAACACTGAAGCTTTCTTT

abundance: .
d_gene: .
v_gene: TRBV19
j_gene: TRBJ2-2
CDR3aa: CASTGQYSELFF
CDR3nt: TGTGCCAGTACCGGCCAATACTCGGAGCTGTTTTTT

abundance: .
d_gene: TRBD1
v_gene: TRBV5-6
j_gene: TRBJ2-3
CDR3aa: CASSPFQGASTDTQYF
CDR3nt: TGTGCCAGCAGCCCCTTTCAGGGGGCTAGCACGGATACGCAGTATTTT

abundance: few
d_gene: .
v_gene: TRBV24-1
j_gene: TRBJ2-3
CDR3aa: CATSDPARVGTDTQYF
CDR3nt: TGTGCCACCAGTGATCCTGCCCGCGTAGGGACAGATACGCAGTATTTT

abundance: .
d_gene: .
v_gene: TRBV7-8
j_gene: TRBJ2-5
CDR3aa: CASSLVSTAQETQYF
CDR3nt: TGTGCCAGCAGCTTAGTCTCCACGGCTCAAGAGACCCAGTACTTC

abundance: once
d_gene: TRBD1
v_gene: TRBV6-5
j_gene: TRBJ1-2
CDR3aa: CASERDRVVYGYTF
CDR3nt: TGTGCCAGCGAGAGGGACAGGGTTGTCTATGGCTACACCTTC

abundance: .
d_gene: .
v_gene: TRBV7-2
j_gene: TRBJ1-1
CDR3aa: CASSLNRMNTEAFF
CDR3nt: TGTGCCAGCAGCTTAAACAGGATGAACACTGAAGCTTTCTTT

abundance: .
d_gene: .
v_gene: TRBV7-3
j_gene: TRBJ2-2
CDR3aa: CASSPSRGMAGELFF
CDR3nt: TGTGCCAGCAGCCCTAGTCGGGGAATGGCCGGGGAGCTGTTTTTT

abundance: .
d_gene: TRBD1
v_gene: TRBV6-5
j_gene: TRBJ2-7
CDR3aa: CASRNPGTGRYEQYF
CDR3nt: TGTGCCAGCCGAAATCCCGGGACAGGGAGGTACGAGCAGTACTTC

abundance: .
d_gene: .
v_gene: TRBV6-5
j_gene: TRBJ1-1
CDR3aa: CASTRGRQSTEAFF
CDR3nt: TGTGCCTCCACGAGGGGCAGGCAGAGCACTGAAGCTTTCTTT

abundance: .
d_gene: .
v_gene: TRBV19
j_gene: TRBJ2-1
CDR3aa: CASSIQGRNEQFF
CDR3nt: TGTGCCAGTAGTATTCAGGGGAGGAATGAGCAGTTCTTC

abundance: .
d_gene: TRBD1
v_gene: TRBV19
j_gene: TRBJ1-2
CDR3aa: CASSIPGTGDDGYTF
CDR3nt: TGTGCCAGTAGTATCCCCGGGACAGGGGATGATGGCTACACCTTC

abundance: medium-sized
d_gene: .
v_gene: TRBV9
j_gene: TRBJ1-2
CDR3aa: CASSVVDSGYGYTF
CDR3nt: TGTGCCAGCAGCGTAGTAGACTCCGGCTATGGCTACACCTTC

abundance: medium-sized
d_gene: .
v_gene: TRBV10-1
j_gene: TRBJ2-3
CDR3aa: CASSESGTRGRTDTQYF
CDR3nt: TGCGCCAGCAGTGAGTCCGGGACAAGGGGACGCACAGATACGCAGTATTTT

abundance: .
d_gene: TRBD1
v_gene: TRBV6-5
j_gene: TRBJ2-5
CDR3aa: CATGFRGSYQETQYF
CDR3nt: TGTGCCACGGGATTCAGGGGGTCGTACCAAGAGACCCAGTACTTC

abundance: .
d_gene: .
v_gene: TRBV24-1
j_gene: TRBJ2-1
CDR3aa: CATSDPSLGSSYNEQFF
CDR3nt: TGTGCCACCAGTGACCCCTCGTTAGGTAGCTCCTACAATGAGCAGTTCTTC

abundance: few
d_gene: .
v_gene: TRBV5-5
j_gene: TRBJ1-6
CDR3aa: CASMEAYNSPLHF
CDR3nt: TGTGCCAGCATGGAGGCTTATAATTCACCCCTCCACTTT

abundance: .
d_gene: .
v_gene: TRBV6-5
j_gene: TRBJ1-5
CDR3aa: CASKEIQDNQPQHF
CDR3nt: TGTGCCAGTAAAGAAATCCAAGACAATCAGCCCCAGCATTTT

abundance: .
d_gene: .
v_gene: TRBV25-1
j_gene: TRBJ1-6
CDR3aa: CASNQGGGASSPLHF
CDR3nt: TGTGCCAGCAATCAAGGGGGGGGCGCGAGTTCACCCCTCCACTTT

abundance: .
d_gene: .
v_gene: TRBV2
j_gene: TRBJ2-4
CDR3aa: CASTAVDIQYF
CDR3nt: TGTGCCAGCACTGCTGTGGACATTCAGTACTTC

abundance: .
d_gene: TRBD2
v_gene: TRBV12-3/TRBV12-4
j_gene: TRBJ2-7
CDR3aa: CASSLAGGEQYF
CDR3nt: TGTGCCAGCAGTTTAGCGGGAGGGGAGCAGTACTTC

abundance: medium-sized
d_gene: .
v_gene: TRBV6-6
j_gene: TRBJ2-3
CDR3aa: CASSPPPTGTSTDTQYF
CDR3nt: TGTGCCAGCAGTCCCCCCCCTACCGGGACTAGCACAGATACGCAGTATTTT